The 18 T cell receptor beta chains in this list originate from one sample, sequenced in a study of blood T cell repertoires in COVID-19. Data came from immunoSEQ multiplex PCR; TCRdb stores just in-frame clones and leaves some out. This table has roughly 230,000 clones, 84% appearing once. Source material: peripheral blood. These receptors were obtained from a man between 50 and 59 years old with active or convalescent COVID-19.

CDR3 nucleotide sequence: TGTGCCACCAGCGCATGGACGTTGAGGGATGGCTACACCTTC. Its translation is CATSAWTLRDGYTF. The rearrangement uses TRBV15 and TRBJ1-2; D gene uncertain. The CDR3 loop spans 14 amino acids. V shed 5 bases and J shed 6 bases, with 16 bases lying between them. The germline CDR1 and CDR2 sequences are LNHNV and YYDKDF (reference sequence). Full variable domain (rest looked up from reference TRBV15 and TRBJ1-2): DAMVIQNPRYQVTQFGKPVTLSCSQTLNHNVMYWYQQKSSQAPKLLFHYYDKDFNNEADTPDNFQSRRPNTSFCFLDIRSPGLGDTAMYLCATSAWTLRDGYTFGSGTRLTVV.

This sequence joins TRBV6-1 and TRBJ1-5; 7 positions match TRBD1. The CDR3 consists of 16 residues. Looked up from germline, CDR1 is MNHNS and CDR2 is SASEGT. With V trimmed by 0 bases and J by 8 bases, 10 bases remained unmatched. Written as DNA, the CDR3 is TGTGCCAGCAGTGAAGCGGGGACAGCGTTTGTCAAGCCCCAGCATTTT. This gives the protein CASSEAGTAFVKPQHF.

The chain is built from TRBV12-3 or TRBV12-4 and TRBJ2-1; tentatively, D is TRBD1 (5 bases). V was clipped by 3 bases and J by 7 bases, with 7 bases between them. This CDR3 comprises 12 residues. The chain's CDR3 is CASSFGANEQFF. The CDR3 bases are TGTGCCAGCAGTTTTGGGGCGAATGAGCAGTTCTTC.

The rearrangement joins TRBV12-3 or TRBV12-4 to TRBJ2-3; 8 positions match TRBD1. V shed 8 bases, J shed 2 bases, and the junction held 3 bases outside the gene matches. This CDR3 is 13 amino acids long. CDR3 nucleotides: TGTGCCAGCGGGACAGGCCCCACAGATACGCAGTATTTT. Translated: CASGTGPTDTQYF.

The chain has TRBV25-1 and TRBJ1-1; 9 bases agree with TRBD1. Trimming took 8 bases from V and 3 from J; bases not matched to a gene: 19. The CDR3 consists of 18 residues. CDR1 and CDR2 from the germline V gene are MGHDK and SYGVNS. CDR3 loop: CASVVWGQGKMKDTEAFF. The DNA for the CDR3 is TGTGCCAGCGTAGTATGGGGACAGGGTAAAATGAAGGACACTGAAGCTTTCTTT. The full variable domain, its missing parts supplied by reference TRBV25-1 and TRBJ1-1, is EADIYQTPRYLVIGTGKKITLECSQTMGHDKMYWYQQDPGMELHLIHYSYGVNSTEKGDLSSESTVSRIRTEHFPLTLESARPSHTSQYLCASVVWGQGKMKDTEAFFGQGTRLTVV.

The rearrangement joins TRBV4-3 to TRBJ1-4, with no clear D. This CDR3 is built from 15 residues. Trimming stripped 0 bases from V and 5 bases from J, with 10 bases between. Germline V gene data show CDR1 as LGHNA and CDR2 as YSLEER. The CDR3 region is CASSQDGGRNEKLFF. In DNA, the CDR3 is TGCGCCAGCAGCCAAGACGGCGGTCGCAATGAAAAACTGTTTTTT.

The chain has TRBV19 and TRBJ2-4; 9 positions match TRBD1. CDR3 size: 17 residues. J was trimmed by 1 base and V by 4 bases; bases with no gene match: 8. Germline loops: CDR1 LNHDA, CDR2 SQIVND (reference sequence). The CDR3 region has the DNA TGTGCCAGTAGTAAAATCCCACAGGGGGCGGCCAAAAACATTCAGTACTTC. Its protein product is CASSKIPQGAAKNIQYF.

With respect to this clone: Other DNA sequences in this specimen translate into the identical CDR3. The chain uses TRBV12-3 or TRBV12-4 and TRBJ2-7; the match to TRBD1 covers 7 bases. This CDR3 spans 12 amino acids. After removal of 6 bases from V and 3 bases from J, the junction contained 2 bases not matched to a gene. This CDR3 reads CASSYRGYEQYF. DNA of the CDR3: TGTGCCAGCAGCTACAGGGGCTACGAGCAGTACTTC.

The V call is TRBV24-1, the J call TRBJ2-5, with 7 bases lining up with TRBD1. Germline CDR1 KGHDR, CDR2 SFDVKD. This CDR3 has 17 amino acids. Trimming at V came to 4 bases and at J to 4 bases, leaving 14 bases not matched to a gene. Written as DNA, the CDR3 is TGTGCCACCAGTGACACGACAGGGTGGACAGGTAGAGAGACCCAGTACTTC. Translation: CATSDTTGWTGRETQYF.

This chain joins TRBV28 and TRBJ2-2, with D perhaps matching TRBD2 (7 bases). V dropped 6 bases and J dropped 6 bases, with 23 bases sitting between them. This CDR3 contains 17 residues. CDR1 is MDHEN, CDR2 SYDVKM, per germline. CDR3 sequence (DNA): TGTGCCAGCAGCCCCACGGGCGGGGGCGGAGGGGCCGGGGAGCTGTTTTTT. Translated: CASSPTGGGGGAGELFF.

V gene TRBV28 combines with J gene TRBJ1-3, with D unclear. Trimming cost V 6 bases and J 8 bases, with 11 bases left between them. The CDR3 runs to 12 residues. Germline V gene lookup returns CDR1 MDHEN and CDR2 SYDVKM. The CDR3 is CASSLTKDTIYF. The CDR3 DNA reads TGTGCCAGCAGCCTGACTAAGGACACCATATATTTT.

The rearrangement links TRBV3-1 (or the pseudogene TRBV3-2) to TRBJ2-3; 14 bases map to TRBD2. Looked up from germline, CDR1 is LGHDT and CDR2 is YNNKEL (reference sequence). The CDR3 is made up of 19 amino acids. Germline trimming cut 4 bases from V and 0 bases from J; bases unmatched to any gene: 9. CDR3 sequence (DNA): TGTGCCAGCAGCCCCCGGGGACTAGCGGGGGCCACTAGCACAGATACGCAGTATTTT. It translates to CASSPRGLAGATSTDTQYF.

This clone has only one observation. CDR3 sequence (DNA): TGTGCCACCTTGGGACAGGGGTTCGCCGGGGAGCTGTTTTTT. Encoded protein: CATLGQGFAGELFF. The rearrangement joins TRBV6-5 to TRBJ2-2; 10 nucleotides line up with TRBD1. Germline lookup yields CDR1 MNHEY and CDR2 SVGAGI. The CDR3 sequence is 14 residues long. The V gene end was trimmed by 10 bases and the J gene end by 6 bases; junction bases not matched to a gene: 8.

Here the CDR3 DNA reads TGTGCCAGCAGTGACGACAGGTTCGGGAACTATGGCTACACCTTC. Its translation is CASSDDRFGNYGYTF. The gene calls are TRBV6-4 and TRBJ1-2; possibly TRBD1 for D (6 bases). The germline V gene has CDR1 MRHNA and CDR2 SNTAGT. V was clipped by 2 bases and J by 2 bases, with 12 bases between them. The CDR3 totals 15 residues.

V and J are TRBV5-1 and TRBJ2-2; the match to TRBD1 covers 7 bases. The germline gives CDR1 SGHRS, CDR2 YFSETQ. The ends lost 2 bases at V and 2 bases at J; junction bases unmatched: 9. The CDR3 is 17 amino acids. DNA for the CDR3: TGCGCCAGCAGCTTCTTCAACGACAGGGTTAACACCGGGGAGCTGTTTTTT. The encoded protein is CASSFFNDRVNTGELFF. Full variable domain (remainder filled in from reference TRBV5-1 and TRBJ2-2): KAGVTQTPRYLIKTRGQQVTLSCSPISGHRSVSWYQQTPGQGLQFLFEYFSETQRNKGNFPGRFSGRQFSNSRSEMNVSTLELGDSALYLCASSFFNDRVNTGELFFGEGSRLTVL.

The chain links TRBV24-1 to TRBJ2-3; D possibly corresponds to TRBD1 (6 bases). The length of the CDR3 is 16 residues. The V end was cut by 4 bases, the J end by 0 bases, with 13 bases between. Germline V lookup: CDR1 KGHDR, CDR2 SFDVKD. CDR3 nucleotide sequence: TGTGCCACCAGTGACTTCGGGACAACTAGCACAGATACGCAGTATTTT. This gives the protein CATSDFGTTSTDTQYF.

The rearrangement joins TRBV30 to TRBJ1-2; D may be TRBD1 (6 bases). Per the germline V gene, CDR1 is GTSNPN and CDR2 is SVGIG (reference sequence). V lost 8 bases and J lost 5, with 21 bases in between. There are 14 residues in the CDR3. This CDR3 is CAGLKGGLGYGYTF. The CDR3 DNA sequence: TGTGCCGGCCTGAAGGGGGGGCTTGGGTATGGCTACACCTTC.

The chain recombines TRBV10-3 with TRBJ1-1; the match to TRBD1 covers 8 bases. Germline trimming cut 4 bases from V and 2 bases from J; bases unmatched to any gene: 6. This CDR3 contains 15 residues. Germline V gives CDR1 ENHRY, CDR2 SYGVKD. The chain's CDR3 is CAISGAGQGNTEAFF. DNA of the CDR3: TGTGCCATCAGTGGGGCAGGACAGGGTAACACTGAAGCTTTCTTT.